This T cell receptor beta chain came from a study of OX40 agonist ivuxolimab in advanced cancers. Study-wide background: Males comprised around 78% of the group, whose mean age was approximately 62 years (range about 20 to 90).

The study, taken as a whole, reports: The mean number of expanded clones was higher in CD8+ T cells than in CD4+. Antigen targets of the expanded peripheral T cells went undetermined.

This CDR3 has 15 amino acids. Per the germline V gene, CDR1 is KGHSH and CDR2 is LQKENI. Losses at the gene ends were 4 bases for V and 2 bases for J; bases not matched to a gene: 7. Concerning this clone itself: Its antigen is not identified.

Clones were read by immunoSEQ multiplex PCR, and TCRdb kept only the in-frame ones, dropping some. The profile covers tens of thousands of clones, with about nine tenths appearing a single time and about 9.4% taken by the ten largest. Autoimmune disease history or systemic immunosuppression excluded patients. This chain joins TRBV18 and TRBJ2-7; 8 bases fit TRBD1. The TCR was taken from an adult with an advanced solid tumor such as melanoma, head and neck, liver or kidney cancer. Sequenced material: CD4+ or CD8+ T cells sorted from blood, taken in a trial of the OX40 agonist ivuxolimab. The DNA for the CDR3 is TGTGCCAGCTCACGTGGGACAGGCGCCCCCTACGAGCAGTACTTC. This codes for CASSRGTGAPYEQYF.